Below, 21 T cell receptor beta chains from the same sample are listed, as sequenced in a study of CD8+CD57+ T cells in acquired aplastic anemia. For CDR3 and TCR beta VDJ profiling, genomic DNA was the template used. One entry per CDR3 protein results from TCRdb running MiXCR on the reads. Of around 21,000 distinct CDR3 sequences listed, about two fifths are singletons. General study results and limits: The diversity of CD8+CD57+ cells in patients was lower than that of total CD4+ and CD8+ pools.

Antigens of these TCRs are unknown. Individuals selected for sequencing had exhibited CD8+CD57+ cell expansion on flow cytometry. Specimen: CD8+CD57+ T cells sorted from PBMCs. This sample's subset: bead-enriched CD8+CD57+ effector memory T cells from SAA patients. These TCRs come from a human donor with aplastic anemia.

Only a few counts were recorded for this clonotype. The genes are TRBV7-8 and TRBJ2-7, with TRBD2 as a possible D gene (5 bases). This CDR3 region has 14 residues. V lost 3 bases, J lost 6 bases, and 15 bases lay in between. CDR1 is SGHVS and CDR2 is FQNEAQ in the germline V gene. The CDR3 spells CASSFAGIVAEQYF. For the CDR3, the DNA is TGTGCCAGCAGCTTCGCGGGCATTGTCGCCGAGCAGTACTTC. Filled out from reference TRBV7-8 and TRBJ2-7, the complete variable domain reads GAGVSQSPRYKVAKRGQDVALRCDPISGHVSLFWYQQALGQGPEFLTYFQNEAQLDKSGLPSDRFFAERPEGSVSTLKIQRTQQEDSAVYLCASSFAGIVAEQYFGPGTRLTVT.

This clonotype was detected a few times. CDR3 bases: TGCGCCAGCAGCGACTGGCCCCCAGACAGGGAGATTTGGTATGGCTACACCTTC. Its translation is CASSDWPPDREIWYGYTF. The chain joins TRBV5-1 to TRBJ1-2; 7 bases are shared with TRBD1. Germline assignment: CDR1 SGHRS and CDR2 YFSETQ. The CDR3 contains 18 residues. V trimming: 4 bases; J trimming: 5 bases; junction bases outside the gene matches: 20.

This clonotype was detected only a few times. The V call is TRBV29-1, the J call TRBJ2-1, with D uncertain. Germline loops: CDR1 SQVTM, CDR2 ANQGSEA. CDR3 length equals 13 residues. V lost 8 bases, J lost 0 bases, and 11 bases lay in between. CDR3 in amino acids: CSFRTTSYNEQFF. The DNA of the CDR3 is TGCAGCTTCCGGACGACCTCCTACAATGAGCAGTTCTTC.

The gene calls are TRBV6-4 and TRBJ2-1, with unresolved D. Germline-derived CDR1 and CDR2 are MRHNA and SNTAGT. CDR3 length equals 13 residues. The V and J ends lost 0 bases and 4 bases respectively, with 4 bases between them. The CDR3 DNA reads as TGTGCCAGCAGTGACTCAGTATACAATGAGCAGTTCTTC. Amino acids: CASSDSVYNEQFF.

This rearrangement joins TRBV7-6 to TRBJ1-6, with 8 bases that match TRBD1. The ends lost 0 bases at V and 9 bases at J; junction bases unmatched: 16. Germline V gene sequence: CDR1 SGHVS, CDR2 FNYEAQ. CDR3 length equals 19 residues. In DNA form, the CDR3 reads TGTGCCAGCAGCTTAGCGGGAGGGACAGGCCTCCTCTCTAGTTCACCCCTCCACTTT. As protein: CASSLAGGTGLLSSSPLHF. Full variable domain (outside the CDR3, taken from reference TRBV7-6 and TRBJ1-6): GAGVSQSPRYKVTKRGQDVALRCDPISGHVSLYWYRQALGQGPEFLTYFNYEAQQDKSGLPNDRFSAERPEGSISTLTIQRTEQRDSAMYRCASSLAGGTGLLSSSPLHFGNGTRLTVT.

The chain uses TRBV6-2 or TRBV6-3 and TRBJ1-2; the D gene is possibly TRBD1 (6 bases). CDR3 size: 14 residues. Germline V gene data show CDR1 as MNHEY and CDR2 as SVGEGT. V was trimmed by 2 bases and J by 5 bases, leaving 12 bases between them. The CDR3 spells CASSYHQGTYGYTF. Written as DNA, the CDR3 is TGTGCCAGCAGTTACCATCAGGGGACATATGGCTACACCTTC.

J is TRBJ2-2 and V is TRBV5-4, with D possibly matching TRBD2 (7 bases). Germline-derived CDR1 and CDR2 are SGHNT and YYREEE (reference sequence). The CDR3 contains 15 residues. V gave up 0 bases and J gave up 6 bases, with 12 bases separating them. The CDR3 coding sequence is TGTGCCAGCAGCTTGGTGGGGGGGCTCGCCGGGGAGCTGTTTTTT. Amino acids: CASSLVGGLAGELFF.

This chain connects TRBV15 to TRBJ1-5; D is undetermined. The V gene lost 5 bases and the J gene lost 6 bases, with 14 bases spanning the gap. Looked up from germline, CDR1 is LNHNV and CDR2 is YYDKDF (reference sequence). There are 14 residues in the CDR3. Here the CDR3 reads CATSFPGEIQPQHF. CDR3 nucleotides: TGTGCCACCAGCTTCCCCGGGGAGATTCAGCCCCAGCATTTT.

CDR3 nucleotides: TGTGCCAGCAGTGACCAGTCGGGGGGCACAGATACGCAGTATTTT. Translating it yields CASSDQSGGTDTQYF. This chain connects TRBV2 to TRBJ2-3, with D possibly TRBD2 on 6 matching bases. The CDR3 spans 15 residues. Germline CDR1 reads SNHLY; CDR2 reads FYNNEI. V shed 3 bases and J shed 1 base, with 11 bases lying between them. Using reference TRBV2 and TRBJ2-3 for the parts outside the CDR3, the full variable domain is EPEVTQTPSHQVTQMGQEVILRCVPISNHLYFYWYRQILGQKVEFLVSFYNNEISEKSEIFDDQFSVERPDGSNFTLKIRSTKLEDSAMYFCASSDQSGGTDTQYFGPGTRLTVL.

This clonotype has a single count. This chain uses TRBV20-1 with TRBJ2-7; no clear D. The V gene's germline CDR1 is DFQATT and CDR2 SNEGSKA (reference sequence). V was cut by 3 bases and J by 2 bases, with 14 bases left in between. The CDR3 runs to 14 residues. CDR3 in amino acids: CSASPGRIAYEQYF. Here the CDR3 DNA reads TGCAGTGCTAGCCCTGGCAGGATTGCCTACGAGCAGTACTTC.

Many counts were recorded for this clonotype. The J gene is TRBJ2-2, the V gene TRBV6-5, with 8 bases matching TRBD2. Germline lookup yields CDR1 MNHEY and CDR2 SVGAGI. V was clipped by 6 bases and J by 1 base; unmatched bases: 1. The CDR3 sequence is 14 residues long. Written as DNA, the CDR3 is TGTGCCAGCAGGCGGGAGGAGAACACCGGGGAGCTGTTTTTT. This codes for CASRREENTGELFF.

The rearrangement links TRBV20-1 to TRBJ2-1; the match to TRBD2 covers 7 bases. CDR1 is DFQATT and CDR2 is SNEGSKA in the germline V gene (reference sequence). Trimming at V came to 7 bases and at J to 6 bases, leaving 3 bases not matched to a gene. The CDR3 covers 11 residues. Here the CDR3 reads CSVASGNEQFF. Written as DNA, the CDR3 is TGCAGTGTAGCTAGCGGCAATGAGCAGTTCTTC.

This clonotype was found many times. The rearrangement joins TRBV7-2 to TRBJ1-5, with D unresolved. Per germline, CDR1 SGHTA and CDR2 FQGNSA. The CDR3 has 15 amino acids. Trimming pared 1 base from V and 5 bases from J, leaving 12 bases between. The CDR3 protein is CASSLDLGIYQPQHF. DNA of the CDR3: TGTGCCAGCAGCTTAGATCTGGGAATTTATCAGCCCCAGCATTTT.

The chain recombines TRBV2 with TRBJ1-2; D unresolved. The CDR3 totals 14 residues. V lost 0 bases to trimming and J lost 4 bases, with 9 bases between them. Germline values: CDR1 SNHLY, CDR2 FYNNEI. CDR3 sequence: CASSEAWGTYGYTF. The CDR3 nucleotides read TGTGCCAGCAGTGAAGCGTGGGGAACCTATGGCTACACCTTC.

CDR3 bases: TGTGCCAGTAGTATAGATCGTCGGGGAAGGGGTCATGTGGGCATTCAGTACTTC. It translates to CASSIDRRGRGHVGIQYF. The chain is built from TRBV19 and TRBJ2-4; D may match TRBD1 or TRBD2 (5 bases each). The ends were cut back, 0 bases at V and 9 bases at J, with 24 bases in the middle. The CDR3 consists of 18 residues. Germline lookup yields CDR1 LNHDA and CDR2 SQIVND (reference sequence).

This clonotype was seen only once. CDR3 coding DNA: TGTGCCAGCAGCTTGGGGCGGGGGGGCAAAGGAGATACGCAGCATTTT. This codes for CASSLGRGGKGDTQHF. The chain has TRBV11-1 and TRBJ2-3, with D perhaps matching TRBD1 (6 bases). Judging by the DNA end, TRBJ1-5 fits better; the J call may be wrong. Germline CDR1 reads SGHAT; CDR2 reads FQDESV (reference sequence). The CDR3 runs 16 residues.

The chain has TRBV7-8 and TRBJ2-7, with 7 positions matching TRBD2. Germline trimming cut 3 bases from V and 5 bases from J; bases unmatched to any gene: 7. There are 14 residues in the CDR3. From germline, CDR1 is SGHVS and CDR2 FQNEAQ. In DNA, the CDR3 is TGTGCCAGCAGCTTGTTCCGGGAGGTCCACGAGCAGTACTTC. Its translation is CASSLFREVHEQYF.

This clonotype came up many times. The chain carries TRBV11-3 and TRBJ2-2, with 7 bases aligning to TRBD2. V was clipped by 2 bases and J by 1 base; unmatched bases: 7. The V gene's germline CDR1 is SGHNT and CDR2 YENEEA. The CDR3 covers 17 residues. In DNA, the CDR3 is TGTGCCAGCAGCTTAAGGGGAGGACTAGTGAACACCGGGGAGCTGTTTTTT. Translating gives CASSLRGGLVNTGELFF. Full variable domain (outside the CDR3, taken from reference TRBV11-3 and TRBJ2-2): EAGVVQSPRYKIIEKKQPVAFWCNPISGHNTLYWYLQNLGQGPELLIRYENEEAVDDSQLPKDRFSAERLKGVDSTLKIQPAELGDSAVYLCASSLRGGLVNTGELFFGEGSRLTVL.

This chain connects TRBV2 to TRBJ2-7; no clear D gene. CDR3 length equals 13 residues. V was trimmed by 0 bases and J by 3 bases, leaving 6 bases between them. CDR1 and CDR2 (germline): SNHLY, FYNNEI. CDR3 sequence: CASSEAPRYEQYF. DNA for the CDR3: TGTGCCAGCAGTGAAGCTCCACGCTACGAGCAGTACTTC.

This clonotype was seen many times. The chain employs TRBV6-6 and TRBJ2-1, with D perhaps TRBD2 (7 bases). The V and J ends lost 2 bases and 2 bases respectively, with 10 bases between them. This CDR3 comprises 15 residues. Germline V CDR1 and CDR2: MNHNY, SVGAGI (reference sequence). The CDR3 nucleotides are TGTGCCAGCAGTTACGGGGGGGCTGCCTACAATGAGCAGTTCTTC. It is translated as CASSYGGAAYNEQFF.

CDR3 DNA sequence: TGTGCCAGCAGTGCGTCCGGGACGACAGATACGCAGTATTTT. Residues: CASSASGTTDTQYF. V and J are TRBV6-4 and TRBJ2-3; D possibly uses TRBD1 or TRBD2 (5 bases each). V was cut by 4 bases and J by 3 bases, with 11 bases left in between. This CDR3 region has 14 residues. Germline assignment: CDR1 MRHNA and CDR2 SNTAGT.